In this sample, the clone carrying this TCR beta chain turned up once. Per the authors' pipeline: Quantification of nucleated cells was approximated via reference gene primer amplification. Clones were read by immunoSEQ multiplex PCR, and TCRdb kept only the in-frame ones, dropping some. That table furnishes V, J and clone size, whereas the DNA furnished D and trimming. The sample has some 150,000 clones, approximately 88% seen once. The data originate from a study of blood T cell repertoires in COVID-19. Study summary: Acute and convalescent COVID-19 specimens originated in the United States, Italy and Spain. PBMCs, B-cell-depleted T cells, or T cells were the source of the cDNA or gDNA that made up the material.

Sequenced: peripheral blood. The sequence was collected from a man aged 55 to 69 with acute or convalescent COVID-19.

The chain's CDR3 is CSVEAGGGTGELFF. In DNA form, the CDR3 reads TGCAGCGTTGAAGCTGGGGGGGGAACCGGGGAGCTGTTTTTT. The gene calls are TRBV29-1 and TRBJ2-2; TRBD2 agrees at 7 bases. CDR3 length equals 14 residues. CDR1 and CDR2 (germline): SQVTM, ANQGSEA. The V and J ends lost 1 base and 5 bases, in that order; junction bases with no gene match: 4.